The 22 T cell receptor beta chains reported below all come from one sample, sequenced in a study of shared clonotypes between healthy human individuals. This table comes from immunoSEQ multiplex PCR, and its TCRdb copy is limited to in-frame clones, with some not included. The sample gives roughly 1,500,000 clones, less than 99% of which show up once; around 0.33% is in the top ten. Sequencing was done on a sample of naive CD4+ T cells sorted from blood. The subset: CD45RA+ positively selected. The receptors derive from a man in his thirties or forties in good health.

V usage is TRBV2 and J usage is TRBJ1-5; D is undetermined. This CDR3 is built from 14 residues. CDR1 is SNHLY, CDR2 FYNNEI, per germline. V lost 5 bases and J 5 bases, leaving 13 bases between the germline ends. The CDR3 DNA reads TGTGCCAGCAGTCGTACCAGCCGGGATCAGCCCCAGCATTTT. Protein product: CASSRTSRDQPQHF.

The gene calls are TRBV1 and TRBJ1-2; the table gives TRBD1 as D, unverified against the DNA. TRBV1 is tagged as a pseudogene. The CDR3 length is 16 residues. CDR3 nucleotide sequence: TGCACCAGCAGCCAAGATTCCCTGACAGGCCTGCTTGACTACACCTTC. As protein: CTSSQDSLTGLLDYTF.

This chain uses TRBV30 with TRBJ2-1; a possible D gene is TRBD2 (5 bases). The germline V gene has CDR1 GTSNPN and CDR2 SVGIG (reference sequence). This CDR3 is 14 amino acids long. Trimming removed 0 bases from V and 10 bases from J, with 16 bases in between. The DNA of the CDR3 is TGTGCCTGGAGTGTGTTAACGGGATATGGAGAGCAGTTCTTC. It specifies CAWSVLTGYGEQFF.

This clone has only one observation. The chain has TRBV11-2 and TRBJ2-1; D gene uncertain. The germline V gene has CDR1 SGHAT and CDR2 FQNNGV. This CDR3 has 14 residues. Trimming removed 2 bases from V and 9 bases from J, with 14 bases in between. The CDR3 nucleotides are TGTGCCAGCAGCTTACCGCTCTGGGCAGCTGAGCAGTTCTTC. Protein: CASSLPLWAAEQFF.

V is TRBV5-1 and J is TRBJ2-6, with D uncertain. The V end lost 4 bases, the J end lost 2 bases, and 10 bases lay between the germline ends. This CDR3 is built from 15 residues. CDR1 is SGHRS and CDR2 is YFSETQ in the germline V gene. CDR3 amino acids: CASSLRLAGANVLTF. The DNA of the CDR3 is TGCGCCAGCAGCCTGAGATTGGCTGGGGCCAACGTCCTGACTTTC.

The chain carries TRBV7-8 and TRBJ2-5; D might be TRBD2 (5 bases). Germline V gives CDR1 SGHVS, CDR2 FQNEAQ. This CDR3 has 14 amino acids. Trimming took 4 bases from V and 7 from J, leaving 16 bases between them. The CDR3 sequence is CASSSRGDEWTQYF. For the CDR3, the DNA is TGTGCCAGCAGCTCCCGGGGTGACGAGTGGACCCAGTACTTC.

The V and J genes are TRBV9 and TRBJ1-2; maybe TRBD1 (5 bases). This CDR3 contains 14 residues. Per the germline V gene, CDR1 is SGDLS and CDR2 is YYNGEE. The V end lost 4 bases, the J end lost 6 bases, and 16 bases lay between the germline ends. In DNA form, the CDR3 reads TGTGCCAGCAGCCCCCTGGGGGGTAGCGATGGCTACACCTTC. Translation: CASSPLGGSDGYTF. The whole variable domain, filled in from reference TRBV9 and TRBJ1-2, reads DSGVTQTPKHLITATGQRVTLRCSPRSGDLSVYWYQQSLDQGLQFLIQYYNGEERAKGNILERFSAQQFPDLHSELNLSSLELGDSALYFCASSPLGGSDGYTFGSGTRLTVV.

The gene calls are TRBV15 and TRBJ2-1, with a possible D match to TRBD2 (5 bases). CDR3 length: 18 residues. V lost 0 bases and J lost 2, with 17 bases in between. CDR1 and CDR2 from the germline V gene are LNHNV and YYDKDF (reference sequence). CDR3 nucleotide sequence: TGTGCCACCAGCAGAGATCGGGGTAGAAGTTCTCCCTACAATGAGCAGTTCTTC. Its translation is CATSRDRGRSSPYNEQFF.

CDR3 sequence reads: CASSLVGRGNTIYF. CDR3 DNA: TGTGCCAGCAGCTTAGTGGGCAGGGGAAACACCATATATTTT. V and J are TRBV7-2 and TRBJ1-3, with D hard to call. Germline CDR1 and CDR2: SGHTA and FQGNSA. CDR3 length: 14 amino acids. Trimming pared 1 base from V and 4 bases from J, leaving 8 bases between. Based on the CDR3 plus reference TRBV7-2 and TRBJ1-3, the full variable domain is GAGVSQSPSNKVTEKGKDVELRCDPISGHTALYWYRQSLGQGLEFLIYFQGNSAPDKSGLPSDRFSAERTGGSVSTLTIQRTQQEDSAVYLCASSLVGRGNTIYFGEGSWLTVV.

The V call is TRBV18, the J call TRBJ2-1; D is unresolved. In germline, CDR1 is KGHSH, CDR2 LQKENI. V was shortened by 1 base and J by 1 base, with 8 bases between the two germline ends. The CDR3 spans 15 residues. The CDR3 reads CASSPRETSYNEQFF. The CDR3 region has the DNA TGTGCCAGCTCACCACGGGAAACTTCCTACAATGAGCAGTTCTTC.

The chain joins TRBV2 to TRBJ2-1; a possible D gene is TRBD2 (5 bases). Germline-derived CDR1 and CDR2 are SNHLY and FYNNEI. The ends were cut back, 1 base at V and 2 bases at J, with 15 bases in the middle. The CDR3 runs to 17 residues. CDR3: CASSEVGSPVAYNEQFF. The CDR3 region has the DNA TGTGCCAGCAGTGAAGTAGGGAGCCCTGTCGCCTACAATGAGCAGTTCTTC.

In DNA, the CDR3 is TGTGCCAGCAGCGTCGCCGGGACAGGGGGGATCGAGCAGTACTTC. Protein product: CASSVAGTGGIEQYF. This chain uses TRBV9 with TRBJ2-7; 11 bases fit TRBD1. The CDR3 has 15 residues. The V and J ends lost 2 bases and 6 bases, in that order; junction bases with no gene match: 7. Germline-derived CDR1 and CDR2 are SGDLS and YYNGEE. The complete variable domain, with remaining parts taken from reference TRBV9 and TRBJ2-7, reads DSGVTQTPKHLITATGQRVTLRCSPRSGDLSVYWYQQSLDQGLQFLIQYYNGEERAKGNILERFSAQQFPDLHSELNLSSLELGDSALYFCASSVAGTGGIEQYFGPGTRLTVT.

The chain uses TRBV5-5 and TRBJ2-7; 8 bases line up with TRBD1. V was clipped by 2 bases and J by 6 bases; unmatched bases: 4. This CDR3 is 13 amino acids long. Germline lookup yields CDR1 SGHKS and CDR2 YYEKEE (reference sequence). CDR3 in DNA: TGTGCCAGCAGCTTAAGGACAGGGTCCGAGCAGTACTTC. Translation gives CASSLRTGSEQYF.

The rearrangement joins TRBV19 to TRBJ2-5; possible D gene TRBD2, 6 bases. Trimming pared 5 bases from V and 9 bases from J, leaving 16 bases between. In germline, CDR1 is LNHDA, CDR2 SQIVND (reference sequence). This CDR3 has 13 amino acids. CDR3: CASSPGVVDPQYF. In nucleotides, the CDR3 is TGTGCCAGTAGTCCGGGAGTGGTTGATCCCCAGTACTTC.

This rearrangement joins TRBV19 to TRBJ2-3; D gene uncertain. There are 13 residues in the CDR3. Germline V lookup: CDR1 LNHDA, CDR2 SQIVND (reference sequence). Trimming took 5 bases from V and 6 from J, leaving 12 bases between them. The CDR3 bases are TGTGCCAGTAGTTACGGCCCCTATGATACGCAGTATTTT. Its protein is CASSYGPYDTQYF. Filled out from reference TRBV19 and TRBJ2-3, the complete variable domain reads DGGITQSPKYLFRKEGQNVTLSCEQNLNHDAMYWYRQDPGQGLRLIYYSQIVNDFQKGDIAEGYSVSREKKESFPLTVTSAQKNPTAFYLCASSYGPYDTQYFGPGTRLTVL.

The chain employs TRBV5-4 and TRBJ2-7; D may be TRBD2 (6 bases). The CDR3 totals 14 residues. Germline V gene data show CDR1 as SGHNT and CDR2 as YYREEE (reference sequence). Trimming left V 5 bases short and J 2 bases short, with 14 bases between. DNA for the CDR3: TGTGCCAGCAGGCGGGACTTCTTAACCTACGAGCAGTACTTC. It yields the protein CASRRDFLTYEQYF.

The rearrangement uses TRBV7-2 and TRBJ2-7; D perhaps matches TRBD2 (6 bases). The CDR3 length is 14 residues. V gave up 2 bases and J gave up 3 bases, with 11 bases separating them. From germline, CDR1 is SGHTA and CDR2 FQGNSA. CDR3 amino acids: CASSLSSGLYEQYF. CDR3 sequence (DNA): TGTGCCAGCAGCTTAAGTTCGGGACTCTACGAGCAGTACTTC.

This clone was seen once. This sequence joins TRBV4-1 and TRBJ2-1; unclear D gene. Germline V gene sequence: CDR1 MGHRA, CDR2 YSYEKL. V dropped 1 base and J dropped 8 bases, with 15 bases sitting between them. This CDR3 comprises 15 residues. The CDR3 bases are TGCGCCAGCAGCCAAGGGCAGGCCCCCCGGTATGAGCAGTTCTTC. It encodes CASSQGQAPRYEQFF.

The rearrangement joins TRBV7-6 to TRBJ2-1; possibly TRBD2 for D (5 bases). Trimming cost V 3 bases and J 5 bases, with 11 bases left between them. Germline CDR1 reads SGHVS; CDR2 reads FNYEAQ. The CDR3 runs 14 residues. CDR3 DNA: TGTGCCAGCAGCTTGGGGTGGCGGGACAATGAGCAGTTCTTC. This sequence encodes CASSLGWRDNEQFF. Full variable domain (rest looked up from reference TRBV7-6 and TRBJ2-1): GAGVSQSPRYKVTKRGQDVALRCDPISGHVSLYWYRQALGQGPEFLTYFNYEAQQDKSGLPNDRFSAERPEGSISTLTIQRTEQRDSAMYRCASSLGWRDNEQFFGPGTRLTVL.

V is TRBV20-1 and J is TRBJ2-7; D possibly uses TRBD1 or TRBD2 (5 bases each). Germline values: CDR1 DFQATT, CDR2 SNEGSKA (reference sequence). V was shortened by 6 bases and J by 6 bases, with 12 bases between the two germline ends. The CDR3 length is 11 residues. The CDR3 region is CSASRGREQYF. CDR3 in DNA: TGCAGTGCCTCCCGGGGCCGCGAGCAGTACTTC.

This chain uses TRBV6-5 with TRBJ2-7; TRBD1 agrees at 9 bases. CDR1 is MNHEY and CDR2 is SVGAGI in the germline V gene. The CDR3 sequence is 15 residues long. V lost 2 bases to trimming and J lost 3 bases; unmatched junction nucleotides: 5. The CDR3 loop reads CASSYGQGTHYEQYF. The CDR3 region has the DNA TGTGCCAGCAGTTACGGACAGGGGACTCACTACGAGCAGTACTTC.

The rearrangement links TRBV7-9 to TRBJ2-3, with D possibly matching TRBD1 (6 bases). Trimming pared 6 bases from V and 1 base from J, leaving 17 bases between. The germline CDR1 and CDR2 sequences are SEHNR and FQNEAQ (reference sequence). CDR3 length equals 16 residues. The chain's CDR3 is CASRYSTGLGTDTQYF. CDR3 coding DNA: TGTGCCAGCAGATACTCTACAGGGTTGGGCACAGATACGCAGTATTTT.